This TCR beta chain is from a study of T cells in Graves' hyperthyroidism and ophthalmopathy (dated by TCRdb to between 2018 and 2021). For the wider study: Peripheral blood was sampled at the time of initial diagnosis, prior to any treatment. TCR V-J signatures able to tell the groups apart were searched for in a discovery cohort of approximately 95 patients, of whom more than 40 had Graves' ophthalmopathy and 55 to 65 had stable Graves' hyperthyroidism. Prospective prediction of ophthalmopathy was tested in an independent validation cohort consisting of 18 hyperthyroidism patients and over 15 patients who later progressed to ophthalmopathy. The 100 or so discovery patients were randomly split 7:3 into training and test sets. Thyroid tissue and blood T-cell repertoires from about six Graves' hyperthyroidism patients were also compared in the study. Once sampling was done, hyperthyroidism patients were given methimazole at a starting dose of 30 mg daily, whereas ophthalmopathy patients were given high-dose intravenous methylprednisolone. TCR Vbeta CDR3 sequencing of approximately 140 peripheral blood samples (under 45 ophthalmopathy, some 75 hyperthyroidism and some 17 progressor patients) is reported in the paper. Study-wide findings and limitations: Most expanded thyroid clonotypes (frequency above 0.001) were also detected in blood, suggesting blood repertoires may reflect thyroid immune responses. In validation, the model predicted progression to ophthalmopathy a median of roughly 6.5 months before onset, with over 55% sensitivity and 72.22% specificity. Sample size was not statistically predetermined, and investigators were not blinded to group allocation. Ophthalmopathy was separated from stable hyperthyroidism by a 13 V-J signature model, with 85% to 90% sensitivity and roughly 84% specificity obtained in cross-validation and 80%/75% obtained in testing.

From cysteine to phenylalanine, the CDR3 is 14 amino acids long. CDR3 DNA only is kept here, 42 bases in frame from base 1. V sheds 6 bases and J sheds 6 bases, leaving 17 bases between their ends. The germline V gene gives CDR1 as SNHLY and CDR2 as FYNNEI. TCR beta CDR3 regions were amplified from RNA transcripts. The TCR CDR3 was subjected to a first round of RT-PCR using the HTBI primer set and the Qiagen OneStep RT-PCR kit. Libraries were constructed in a second round of multiplex PCR, after which size selection and purification were carried out. The libraries were sequenced on an Illumina HiSeq2000 using paired-end 100 bp reads. From the authors' description of their analysis: SOAPnuke was used to process the raw data, removing reads that contained adapters or uncalled bases, had a mean Phred below 15, or lacked an exact match to the constant primer or identifier. High-quality paired reads were merged with COPE v1.2.5, and unique nucleotide sequences were defined as clonotypes. MiTCR v1.1 was used to align clonotypes to the IMGT TRBV, TRBD and TRBJ reference segments. Analysis was restricted to V-J combinations with a frequency above 0.0001, which covered about 99% of repertoires. The TCS score was defined as F50 (clonal expansion) divided by E x V (chaos), with BLOSUM62-based TCRdist calculated between CDR3 peptides within each V-J. Welch's t-statistics and random forest reduced around 550 V-J features to about 13, which were used in a naive Bayes classifier (R e1071). TCRdb reworked the public reads: Q25 trimming with fastp, MiXCR clone assembly, productive beta chains retained. CDR3 protein sequences are deduplicated, and each keeps its most common genes and DNA. None of the V and J calls come from the authors' own analysis; TCRdb made them. Here the sample has fewer than 400,000 distinct CDR3 sequences; just under 25% occur a single time. The ten largest clones capture 73% of the sample.

On this clonotype itself: There is no known antigen for this receptor. Base qualities were left out, and no much larger clone turns up one base away.

Stable Graves' hyperthyroidism was defined as the absence of progression to ophthalmopathy over 18 months of follow-up. Hyperthyroidism patients were aged 18 to 65 years and newly diagnosed, with disease duration of less than 2 months. Exclusion was applied to patients with uncontrolled infections, other autoimmune diseases, pregnancy or lactation. Clinical symptoms, serum thyroxine and TRAb, thyroid ultrasound, and orbital computed tomography formed the basis for the diagnoses. PBMCs were isolated from about 10 ml of fresh peripheral blood by Ficoll-Paque density gradient centrifugation. Trizol reagent was used to extract total RNA, and RNA quality was then checked on an Agilent 2100 Bioanalyzer.

The clonotype originates from a man aged 50-60 years with Graves' hyperthyroidism. Rearrangement joined TRBV2 to TRBJ1-2; the D gene remains uncertain. Sequencing used blood. CDR3 sequence: CASSRERGIDGYTF. In nucleotides, the sequence is TGTGCCAGCAGCCGGGAAAGAGGAATTGATGGCTACACCTTC. The entire variable domain, with the stretches around the CDR3 drawn from the reference TRBV2 and TRBJ1-2 proteins, is EPEVTQTPSHQVTQMGQEVILRCVPISNHLYFYWYRQILGQKVEFLVSFYNNEISEKSEIFDDQFSVERPDGSNFTLKIRSTKLEDSAMYFCASSRERGIDGYTFGSGTRLTVV.